One sample yielded the 30 T cell receptor beta chains listed below, sequenced in a study of T cells in Graves' hyperthyroidism and ophthalmopathy (dated by TCRdb to the late 2010s). Libraries were prepared through multiplex PCR. The instrument was an Illumina HiSeq 2000. Amplification of TCR beta CDR3 regions was carried out from RNA transcripts. The first round of RT-PCR for the TCR CDR3 was performed with the HTBI primer set and the Qiagen OneStep RT-PCR kit. The public reads were reprocessed in TCRdb via fastp at Q25 and MiXCR, keeping in-frame beta chains. Each CDR3 protein appears once, grouped with its most common genes and DNA. The sample table records around 520,000 distinct CDR3 sequences; under 15% of these occur just once. The ten largest make up 15% to 20% of the sample. The sample taken for sequencing was blood. The source of these receptors is a woman under 30 with Graves' hyperthyroidism.

A word on this clonotype: The junction departs from the called germline gene at one end, perhaps through a read error. The CDR3 sequence: CAGSIPPDRMNTEAFF. The CDR3 DNA sequence: TGTGCCGGTAGTATACCCCCGGACAGGATGAACACTGAAGCTTTCTTT. This chain uses TRBV19 with TRBJ1-1; 7 bases line up with TRBD1. CDR3 length equals 16 residues. Germline loops: CDR1 LNHDA, CDR2 SQIVND (reference sequence). The full variable domain, its missing parts supplied by reference TRBV19 and TRBJ1-1, is DGGITQSPKYLFRKEGQNVTLSCEQNLNHDAMYWYRQDPGQGLRLIYYSQIVNDFQKGDIAEGYSVSREKKESFPLTVTSAQKNPTAFYLCAGSIPPDRMNTEAFFGQGTRLTVV.

This clonotype was detected ten times or more. This chain connects TRBV20-1 to TRBJ2-3, with a possible D match to TRBD2 (6 bases). The ends were cut back, 2 bases at V and 0 bases at J, with 21 bases in the middle. The CDR3 totals 18 residues. Germline V CDR1 and CDR2: DFQATT, SNEGSKA (reference sequence). Here the CDR3 reads CSARSRWEAPRSTDTQYF. The CDR3 DNA is TGCAGTGCTAGAAGTAGGTGGGAGGCGCCCCGAAGCACAGATACGCAGTATTTT.

This clonotype was detected ten times or more. This sequence joins TRBV28 and TRBJ2-5; no clear D gene. CDR3 length: 12 amino acids. The V end was cut by 8 bases, the J end by 4 bases, with 11 bases between. Germline CDR1 reads MDHEN; CDR2 reads SYDVKM. CDR3 in DNA: TGTGCCAGCGTCGATTTCGGAGAGACCCAGTACTTC. It specifies CASVDFGETQYF.

This clonotype has ten or more counts. The chain recombines TRBV28 with TRBJ1-2; 7 bases align to TRBD1. V was pared by 6 bases and J by 4 bases, with 5 bases of the junction left unmatched. This CDR3 contains 13 residues. From germline, CDR1 is MDHEN and CDR2 SYDVKM. CDR3 nucleotide sequence: TGTGCCAGCAGAGGCAGGGGGATCTATGGCTACACCTTC. Protein: CASRGRGIYGYTF.

This clonotype was recorded at least ten times. V is TRBV2 and J is TRBJ2-1; the D is unclear. This CDR3 is 12 amino acids long. Per the germline V gene, CDR1 is SNHLY and CDR2 is FYNNEI. The germline V and J ends were trimmed by 9 bases and 14 bases, with 20 bases remaining between them. CDR3 amino acids: CASTDRTLSKFF. CDR3 nucleotides: TGTGCCAGTACCGACCGGACCCTTAGCAAGTTCTTC.

The table lists this clonotype with a few counts. A clone one base away is much larger, so this may be a read error. The CDR3 does not close with the conserved phenylalanine or tryptophan, likely indicating a read error. The chain recombines TRBV5-1 with TRBJ1-2; 8 nucleotides agree with TRBD1. CDR1 is SGHRS and CDR2 is YFSETQ in the germline V gene. V dropped 2 bases and J dropped 4; count of bases not matched to a gene: 4. This CDR3 comprises 14 residues. In DNA, the CDR3 is TGCGCCAGCAGCTTTACAGGGGGAGTCTATGGCTACACCCTC. It translates to CASSFTGGVYGYTL.

This clonotype was found a few times. The chain links TRBV5-1 to TRBJ1-4; 7 bases fit TRBD1. Germline trimming cut 4 bases from V and 11 bases from J; bases unmatched to any gene: 11. Per germline, CDR1 SGHRS and CDR2 YFSETQ. The CDR3 contains 14 residues. DNA for the CDR3: TGCGCCAGCAGCGAGGGGGGGACAGTCGAGAAACTGTTTTTT. Translated, it gives CASSEGGTVEKLFF.

This clonotype was seen at least ten times. At one end the junction does not follow the germline gene, possibly because of a read error. The chain has TRBV11-2 and TRBJ2-2; D is undetermined. Germline CDR1 reads SGHAT; CDR2 reads FQNNGV. This CDR3 spans 14 amino acids. The CDR3 reads CASNLVTNTGELFF. CDR3 bases: TGTGCCAGCAACTTAGTGACGAACACCGGGGAGCTGTTTTTT.

This rearrangement joins TRBV20-1 to TRBJ1-5, with D maybe TRBD1 (6 bases). This CDR3 region has 13 residues. V was shortened by 6 bases and J by 6 bases, with 15 bases between the two germline ends. Looked up from germline, CDR1 is DFQATT and CDR2 is SNEGSKA (reference sequence). CDR3 DNA: TGCAGTGCAACCCAGACAGGCGCTCAGCCCCAGCATTTT. Protein product: CSATQTGAQPQHF.

A few counts support this clonotype. The genes are TRBV29-1 and TRBJ1-1, with 7 bases identical to TRBD1. Germline assignment: CDR1 SQVTM and CDR2 ANQGSEA. This CDR3 is built from 13 residues. Trimming took 7 bases from V and 0 from J; bases not matched to a gene: 5. The CDR3 protein is CSGRQGLNTEAFF. In nucleotides, the CDR3 is TGCAGCGGAAGACAGGGATTGAACACTGAAGCTTTCTTT.

This clonotype was counted ten times or more. The J gene is TRBJ2-3, the V gene TRBV5-1, with 8 bases matching TRBD2. Trimming at V came to 0 bases and at J to 2 bases, leaving 8 bases not matched to a gene. Germline CDR1 and CDR2: SGHRS and YFSETQ. The CDR3 contains 17 residues. DNA for the CDR3: TGCGCCAGCAGCTTGGGATTAGCGGGACCTTCCACAGATACGCAGTATTTT. This sequence encodes CASSLGLAGPSTDTQYF.

This clonotype has ten or more counts. The V call is TRBV18, the J call TRBJ2-3; 8 bases map to TRBD2. After removal of 6 bases from V and 6 bases from J, the junction contained 11 bases not matched to a gene. The length of the CDR3 is 15 residues. Germline V gene data show CDR1 as KGHSH and CDR2 as LQKENI. The chain's CDR3 is CASSNLAGFTDTQYF. The CDR3 DNA follows: TGTGCCAGCTCCAATTTAGCGGGATTCACGGATACGCAGTATTTT.

As to this clonotype: With a much larger clone just one base away, this may be a read error. The chain combines TRBV10-3 with TRBJ1-1; 7 bases line up with TRBD1. Losses at the gene ends were 2 bases for V and 11 bases for J; bases not matched to a gene: 5. The germline V gene has CDR1 ENHRY and CDR2 SYGVKD. The CDR3 totals 12 residues. CDR3: CAISEHDREAFF. The CDR3 DNA is TGTGCCATCAGTGAGCATGACAGGGAGGCTTTCTTT.

This clonotype was recorded many times. V is TRBV3-1 and J is TRBJ2-5; maybe TRBD1 (5 bases). CDR1 is LGHDT and CDR2 is YNNKEL in the germline V gene (reference sequence). The V end was cut by 2 bases, the J end by 1 base, with 8 bases between. This CDR3 region has 14 residues. The chain's CDR3 is CASSQMTAQETQYF. As DNA, the CDR3 is TGTGCCAGCAGCCAAATGACAGCCCAAGAGACCCAGTACTTC.

This clonotype was counted many times. The chain recombines TRBV11-2 with TRBJ1-2; 8 bases are shared with TRBD1. The CDR3 spans 14 residues. J gave up 4 bases and V 9 bases, and 10 bases lay outside the gene matches. The V gene's germline CDR1 is SGHAT and CDR2 FQNNGV. CDR3 sequence: CASNAGTGFYGYTF. CDR3 sequence (DNA): TGTGCCAGTAATGCCGGGACAGGCTTCTATGGCTACACCTTC.

This clonotype has at least ten counts. The rearrangement joins TRBV3-1 to TRBJ2-5; D gene uncertain. The CDR3 is made up of 14 amino acids. CDR1 LGHDT and CDR2 YNNKEL come from the germline V gene (reference sequence). The ends were cut back, 4 bases at V and 2 bases at J, with 11 bases in the middle. CDR3 in DNA: TGTGCCAGCAGCCGGGGTCGTCAACAAGAGACCCAGTACTTC. It yields the protein CASSRGRQQETQYF.

This clonotype has just a few counts. This sequence may be a read error, since a much larger clone differs from it by one base. The V call is TRBV11-1, the J call TRBJ2-7; 7 bases are shared with TRBD1. Germline CDR1 and CDR2: SGHAT and FQDESV (reference sequence). J gave up 0 bases and V 8 bases, and 4 bases lay outside the gene matches. The CDR3 is 13 residues long. The CDR3 DNA is TGTGCCAGCGAAGGGACAGTCTCCTACGAGCAGTACTTC. This sequence encodes CASEGTVSYEQYF.

This clonotype was found many times. The genes are TRBV24-1 and TRBJ2-3, with D perhaps TRBD1 (6 bases). CDR1 and CDR2 (germline): KGHDR, SFDVKD. There are 17 residues in the CDR3. The ends were cut back, 6 bases at V and 0 bases at J, with 18 bases in the middle. CDR3 sequence (DNA): TGTGCCACCAGTCTGGGGGCTCTAGCCCGAAGCACAGATACGCAGTATTTT. Its translation is CATSLGALARSTDTQYF.

This clonotype was seen repeatedly, ten times or more. The chain combines TRBV20-1 with TRBJ2-3; 11 nucleotides match TRBD2. CDR1 is DFQATT and CDR2 is SNEGSKA in the germline V gene (reference sequence). V was pared by 8 bases and J by 4 bases, with 17 bases of the junction left unmatched. The CDR3 spans 17 residues. Written as DNA, the CDR3 is TGCAGTACAAGTGCTAGGTCCACTAGCGGGAGTCCAGATACGCAGTATTTT. It codes for CSTSARSTSGSPDTQYF.

This clonotype was seen many times. The rearrangement uses TRBV12-3 or TRBV12-4 and TRBJ2-7; 9 bases match TRBD1. CDR3 length equals 15 residues. The junction had 9 bases not matched to a gene; V was cut back by 6 bases and J by 3 bases. In DNA form, the CDR3 reads TGTGCCAGCAGAGAACCGGGACAGGGCCTCTACGAGCAGTACTTC. This translates into CASREPGQGLYEQYF.

Ten or more counts support this clonotype. J is TRBJ2-5 and V is TRBV3-1, with unresolved D. The CDR3 has 14 residues. Trimming stripped 3 bases from V and 1 base from J, with 9 bases between. Germline CDR1 is LGHDT and CDR2 is YNNKEL (reference sequence). This CDR3 is CASSHETAQETQYF. CDR3 bases: TGTGCCAGCAGCCATGAAACAGCCCAAGAGACCCAGTACTTC.

This rearrangement joins TRBV19 to TRBJ1-5, with D unresolved. The CDR3 loop spans 16 amino acids. CDR1 LNHDA and CDR2 SQIVND come from the germline V gene (reference sequence). The V and J ends lost 1 base and 4 bases respectively, with 14 bases between them. The CDR3 region is CASSIGGTRGNQPQHF. The CDR3 DNA reads as TGTGCCAGTAGTATAGGCGGCACCCGAGGGAATCAGCCCCAGCATTTT. Variable domain in full (rest from reference TRBV19 and TRBJ1-5): DGGITQSPKYLFRKEGQNVTLSCEQNLNHDAMYWYRQDPGQGLRLIYYSQIVNDFQKGDIAEGYSVSREKKESFPLTVTSAQKNPTAFYLCASSIGGTRGNQPQHFGDGTRLSIL.

A few counts support this clonotype. This rearrangement joins TRBV4-1 to TRBJ1-1; D ambiguous. Germline assignment: CDR1 MGHRA and CDR2 YSYEKL. Trimming removed 0 bases at V and 2 bases at J, with 10 bases between. This CDR3 has 15 amino acids. Here the CDR3 reads CASSQELYGNTEAFF. CDR3 DNA: TGCGCCAGCAGCCAAGAATTGTACGGTAACACTGAAGCTTTCTTT.

In its sample, this clonotype was seen many times. V and J are TRBV12-3 or TRBV12-4 and TRBJ2-2; maybe TRBD1 (5 bases). Trimming removed 7 bases at V and 7 bases at J, with 13 bases between. CDR3 length: 13 residues. The CDR3, as DNA: TGTGCCAGCAATAAAGGGGCTGTCGGGGAGCTGTTTTTT. It specifies CASNKGAVGELFF.

On this clonotype: This may be a read error, as it is one base from a much larger clone. This chain uses TRBV6-9 with TRBJ2-1; D not certain. Germline CDR1 MNHGY, CDR2 SVAAGI. The CDR3 covers 14 residues. Deletions cut 3 bases from V and 11 bases from J, with 17 bases between. In nucleotides, the CDR3 is TGTGCCAGCAGTTACCGGACGGTGGACGGGCAGCAGTTCTTC. It specifies CASSYRTVDGQQFF.

This clonotype was seen a few times. The rearrangement joins TRBV12-5 to TRBJ1-3; no firm D call. The ends were cut back, 3 bases at V and 0 bases at J, with 15 bases in the middle. The V gene's germline CDR1 is LGHNT and CDR2 FRNRAP. The CDR3 length is 17 residues. The CDR3 DNA reads TGTGCTAGTGGTTTTCTAGCCTTAACCCTCTCTGGAAACACCATATATTTT. It is translated as CASGFLALTLSGNTIYF.

This clonotype was found many times. The chain links TRBV11-2 to TRBJ2-3; 10 bases align to TRBD2. Germline V lookup: CDR1 SGHAT, CDR2 FQNNGV. The V gene end was trimmed by 1 base and the J gene end by 1 base; junction bases not matched to a gene: 8. The CDR3 has 18 amino acids. The CDR3: CASSLAGLAEVGTDTQYF. DNA for the CDR3: TGTGCCAGCAGCTTAGCCGGACTAGCGGAGGTGGGCACAGATACGCAGTATTTT. Variable domain in full (rest from reference TRBV11-2 and TRBJ2-3): EAGVAQSPRYKIIEKRQSVAFWCNPISGHATLYWYQQILGQGPKLLIQFQNNGVVDDSQLPKDRFSAERLKGVDSTLKIQPAKLEDSAVYLCASSLAGLAEVGTDTQYFGPGTRLTVL.

In its sample, this clonotype was seen a few times. The V call is TRBV20-1, the J call TRBJ2-1; possible D gene TRBD2, 6 bases. Trimming cost V 1 base and J 6 bases, with 16 bases left between them. Germline V lookup: CDR1 DFQATT, CDR2 SNEGSKA (reference sequence). CDR3 length: 15 residues. DNA for the CDR3: TGCAGTGCTAGAGGGCAACTAGCCTGGTCCAATGAGCAGTTCTTC. Translating gives CSARGQLAWSNEQFF.

This clonotype was counted at least ten times. The V gene is TRBV10-2, the J gene TRBJ1-2; D is unclear. Germline CDR1 WSHSY, CDR2 SAAADI. Trimming took off 6 bases at V and 3 bases at J, with 14 bases between the two ends. This CDR3 has 14 amino acids. The DNA for the CDR3 is TGCGCCAGCAGGGCCGGCAGGTTCGACTATGGCTACACCTTC. Its protein is CASRAGRFDYGYTF.

The chain has TRBV9 and TRBJ1-2; 9 positions match TRBD1. Germline assignment: CDR1 SGDLS and CDR2 YYNGEE. The CDR3 loop spans 16 amino acids. V was pared by 3 bases and J by 2 bases, with 8 bases of the junction left unmatched. The CDR3 DNA is TGTGCCAGCAGCGGAAAGACCGGGACAGGGAACTATGGCTACACCTTC. It codes for CASSGKTGTGNYGYTF.